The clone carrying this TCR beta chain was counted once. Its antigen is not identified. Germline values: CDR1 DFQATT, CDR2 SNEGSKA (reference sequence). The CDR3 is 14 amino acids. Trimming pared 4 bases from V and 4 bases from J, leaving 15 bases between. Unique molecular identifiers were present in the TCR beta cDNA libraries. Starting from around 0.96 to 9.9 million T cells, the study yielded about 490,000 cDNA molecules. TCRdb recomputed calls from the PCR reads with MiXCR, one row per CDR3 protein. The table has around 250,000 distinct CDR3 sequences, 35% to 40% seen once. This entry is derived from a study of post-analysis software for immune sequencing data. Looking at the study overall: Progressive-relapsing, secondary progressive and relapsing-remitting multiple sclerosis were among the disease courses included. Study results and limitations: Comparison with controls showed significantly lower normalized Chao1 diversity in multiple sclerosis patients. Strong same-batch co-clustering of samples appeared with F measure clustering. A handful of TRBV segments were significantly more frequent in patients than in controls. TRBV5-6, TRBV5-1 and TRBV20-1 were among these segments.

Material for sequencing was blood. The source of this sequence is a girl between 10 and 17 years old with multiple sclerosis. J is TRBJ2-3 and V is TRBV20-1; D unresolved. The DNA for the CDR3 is TGCAGTGCTATCCGGGCTCTTGGCCCAGATACGCAGTATTTT. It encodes CSAIRALGPDTQYF.